Listed below are T cell receptor beta chains from one sample, sequenced in a study of T cell responses to AZD1222 COVID-19 vaccine. Clones were sequenced by immunoSEQ multiplex PCR, and TCRdb holds only the in-frame ones, with some missing. Of approximately 120,000 clones in the sample, around 90% were seen once. The sample was peripheral blood, taken on day 0 of AZD1222 vaccination. These receptors came from an adult in good health. Both conserved end residues are trimmed from each CDR3. Each record gives: J gene, V gene, CDR3 protein.

>TRBJ2-7|TRBV13
ASSPGLSSYEQY
>TRBJ1-2|TRBV6-5
ASSLSTGLGYT
>TRBJ2-2|TRBV5-1
ASSSPEMGELF
>TRBJ2-1|TRBV20-1
SASSASGAYNEQF
>TRBJ1-2|TRBV6-5
ASTLNNLDYGYT
>TRBJ2-2|TRBV19
ASSIDGSGAGELF
>TRBJ2-2|TRBV27
ASSSRSQRGTGELF
>TRBJ1-1|TRBV4-1
ASSQAAGGFTEAF
>TRBJ2-5|TRBV10-3
AISGTSGGYQETQY
>TRBJ1-2|TRBV7-2
ASTQRRGWSNYGYT
>TRBJ1-1|TRBV28
ASRLQGIEAF
>TRBJ2-5|TRBV2
ASSVIGKTEAQY
>TRBJ2-5|TRBV18
ASSPLGTAEETQY
>TRBJ2-2|TRBV2
ASREGTGVTGELF
>TRBJ2-7|TRBV29-1
SVGSGGPHRDEQY
>TRBJ1-3|TRBV28
ASALHNTIY
>TRBJ2-1|TRBV27
ASSYFQGRENEQF
>TRBJ1-1|TRBV4-1
ASRSSGIVRDTEAF
>TRBJ2-1|TRBV20-1
SASNAAGGGNEQF
>TRBJ2-3|TRBV28
ASSSPTRQGVRTDTQY